The clone carrying this T cell receptor beta chain was seen once. CDR3 length: 13 residues. V lost 2 bases and J lost 5, with 7 bases in between. Germline V lookup: CDR1 MNHEY, CDR2 SMNVEV (reference sequence). This specimen belongs to a study of blood T cell repertoires in COVID-19. In the study overall: Samples representing acute and convalescent COVID-19 were sourced from the United States, Italy and Spain. PBMCs, B-cell-depleted T cells, or T cells provided the cDNA or gDNA that made up the material.

Profiled with immunoSEQ multiplex PCR; TCRdb holds only in-frame clones, not every one. The sample yields roughly 250,000 clones, around four fifths seen once. The gene calls are TRBV27 and TRBJ1-5, with no clear D. The specimen was peripheral blood. The receptor comes from a man aged 40-50 years with active or convalescent COVID-19. CDR3 bases: TGTGCCAGCAGTTTAGGCAGTCATCAGCCCCAGCATTTT. The encoded protein is CASSLGSHQPQHF.